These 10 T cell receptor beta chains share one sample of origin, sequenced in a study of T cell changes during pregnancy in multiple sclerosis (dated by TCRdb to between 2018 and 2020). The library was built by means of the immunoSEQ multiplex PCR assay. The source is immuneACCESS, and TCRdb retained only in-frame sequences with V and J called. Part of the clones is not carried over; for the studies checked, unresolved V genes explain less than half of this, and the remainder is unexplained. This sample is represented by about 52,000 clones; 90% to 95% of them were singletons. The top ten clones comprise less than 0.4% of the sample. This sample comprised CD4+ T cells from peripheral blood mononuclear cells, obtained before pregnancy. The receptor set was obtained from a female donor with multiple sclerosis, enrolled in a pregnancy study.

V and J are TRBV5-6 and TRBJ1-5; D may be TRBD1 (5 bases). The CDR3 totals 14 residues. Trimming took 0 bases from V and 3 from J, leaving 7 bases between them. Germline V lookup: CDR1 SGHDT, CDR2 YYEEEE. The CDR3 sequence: CASSLGQTNQPQHF. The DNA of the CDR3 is TGTGCCAGCAGCTTGGGACAGACCAATCAGCCCCAGCATTTT.

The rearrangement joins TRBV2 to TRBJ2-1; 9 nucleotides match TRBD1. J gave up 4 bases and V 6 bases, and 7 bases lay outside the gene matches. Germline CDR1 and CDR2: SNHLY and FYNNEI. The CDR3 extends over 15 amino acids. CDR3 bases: TGTGCCAGCAGCGGCGGGACAGGGTCGTACAATGAGCAGTTCTTC. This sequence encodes CASSGGTGSYNEQFF.

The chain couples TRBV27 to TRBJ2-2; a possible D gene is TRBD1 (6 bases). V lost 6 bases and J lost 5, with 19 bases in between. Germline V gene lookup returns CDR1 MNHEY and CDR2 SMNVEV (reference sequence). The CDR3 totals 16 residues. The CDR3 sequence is CASRGALPPGTGELFF. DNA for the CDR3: TGTGCCAGCAGGGGGGCGTTGCCCCCGGGGACCGGGGAGCTGTTTTTT.

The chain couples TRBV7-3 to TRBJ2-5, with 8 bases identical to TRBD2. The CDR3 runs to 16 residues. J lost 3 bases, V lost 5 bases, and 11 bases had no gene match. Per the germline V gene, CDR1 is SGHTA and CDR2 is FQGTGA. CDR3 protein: CASSPRGSGIKETQYF. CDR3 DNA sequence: TGTGCCAGCAGCCCCAGAGGTAGCGGGATCAAAGAGACCCAGTACTTC.

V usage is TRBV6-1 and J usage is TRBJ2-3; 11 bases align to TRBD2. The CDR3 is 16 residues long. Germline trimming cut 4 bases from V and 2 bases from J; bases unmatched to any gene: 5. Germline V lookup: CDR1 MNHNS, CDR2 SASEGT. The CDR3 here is CASSVLAGVDTDTQYF. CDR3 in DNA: TGTGCCAGCAGTGTACTAGCGGGAGTTGACACAGATACGCAGTATTTT.

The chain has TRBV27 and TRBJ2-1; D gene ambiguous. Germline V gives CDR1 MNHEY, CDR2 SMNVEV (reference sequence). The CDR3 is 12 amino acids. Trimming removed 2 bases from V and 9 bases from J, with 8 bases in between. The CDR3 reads CASSLMRGEQFF. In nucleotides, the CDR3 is TGTGCCAGCAGTTTAATGCGCGGTGAGCAGTTCTTC.

The CDR3 is CASYGQGSTGELFF. CDR3 nucleotides: TGTGCCAGCTACGGACAGGGTAGCACCGGGGAGCTGTTTTTT. This sequence joins TRBV28 and TRBJ2-2; 8 nucleotides align to TRBD1. Germline V gene sequence: CDR1 MDHEN, CDR2 SYDVKM. V shed 8 bases and J 4 bases; nucleotides not matched to a gene: 6. The CDR3 is 14 residues long.

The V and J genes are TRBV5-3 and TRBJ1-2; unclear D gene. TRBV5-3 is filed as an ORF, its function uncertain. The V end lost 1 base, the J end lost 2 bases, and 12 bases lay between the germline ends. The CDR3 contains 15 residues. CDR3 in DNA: TGTGCCAGAAGCTTGATCCCCTTGAGCAACTATGGCTACACCTTC. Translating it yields CARSLIPLSNYGYTF.

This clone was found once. The CDR3 is CASRQTRTARRDEQYF. CDR3 nucleotides: TGTGCCAGCAGGCAAACCCGGACGGCTAGGAGGGACGAGCAGTACTTC. The J gene is TRBJ2-7, the V gene TRBV28; TRBD2 might be the D (6 bases). This CDR3 has 16 amino acids. Trimming left V 6 bases short and J 5 bases short, with 23 bases between. CDR1 and CDR2 (germline): MDHEN, SYDVKM.

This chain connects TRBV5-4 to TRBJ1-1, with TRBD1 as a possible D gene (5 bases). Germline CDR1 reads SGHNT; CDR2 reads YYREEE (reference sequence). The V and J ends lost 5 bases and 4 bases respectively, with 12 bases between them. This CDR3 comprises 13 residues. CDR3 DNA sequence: TGTGCCAGCAGGATCGGCGGGGGCACTGAAGCTTTCTTT. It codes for CASRIGGGTEAFF.